Listed below are T cell receptor beta chains from one sample, sequenced in a study of blood T cells in healthy people across ages. A single record per CDR3 protein comes from TCRdb applying MiXCR to the 5' RACE reads. The table records about 620,000 distinct CDR3 sequences, roughly 21% of them present only once. Sequencing used blood. These receptors were obtained from an older man in good health. The CDR3 runs from the conserved cysteine through the conserved F or W. D genes are given only for firm matches. Rows may omit the clone size; those that give it use once, few, many or a size class.

clone_size: .; j_call: TRBJ2-5; v_call: TRBV2; d_call: .; cdr3_aa: CACSADSQETQYF; cdr3_nt: TGTGCCTGCAGTGCGGACAGTCAAGAGACCCAGTACTTC
clone_size: .; j_call: TRBJ2-4; v_call: TRBV11-2; d_call: .; cdr3_aa: CASSLEGQLSGGIQYF; cdr3_nt: TGTGCCAGCAGCTTAGAGGGACAGCTTTCGGGGGGCATTCAGTACTTC
clone_size: .; j_call: TRBJ2-7; v_call: TRBV20-1; d_call: TRBD2; cdr3_aa: CSASSGNYEQYF; cdr3_nt: TGCAGTGCTAGCAGCGGGAATTACGAGCAGTACTTC
clone_size: few; j_call: TRBJ2-4; v_call: TRBV6-6; d_call: .; cdr3_aa: CASIRLPGAKNIQYF; cdr3_nt: TGTGCCAGCATCAGGCTACCGGGAGCCAAAAACATTCAGTACTTC
clone_size: .; j_call: TRBJ2-7; v_call: TRBV24-1; d_call: .; cdr3_aa: CATSEAGSYEQYF; cdr3_nt: TGTGCCACCAGTGAGGCAGGGTCCTACGAGCAGTACTTC
clone_size: .; j_call: TRBJ2-3; v_call: TRBV12-3/TRBV12-4; d_call: .; cdr3_aa: CASSPLTRGRADTEYF; cdr3_nt: TGTGCCAGCAGTCCGCTGACTAGAGGTAGAGCAGATACGGAGTATTTT
clone_size: .; j_call: TRBJ2-1; v_call: TRBV20-1; d_call: TRBD2; cdr3_aa: CSAGTSGSTYNEQFF; cdr3_nt: TGCAGTGCAGGGACTAGCGGATCAACCTACAATGAGCAGTTCTTC
clone_size: .; j_call: TRBJ1-5; v_call: TRBV3-1; d_call: .; cdr3_aa: CASSQGLGANQPQHF; cdr3_nt: TGTGCCAGCAGCCAAGGGTTAGGGGCCAATCAGCCCCAGCATTTT
clone_size: .; j_call: TRBJ2-1; v_call: TRBV4-1; d_call: TRBD2; cdr3_aa: CASSQPSLAESSYNEQFF; cdr3_nt: TGCGCCAGCAGCCAACCTTCTCTAGCGGAGAGCTCCTACAATGAGCAGTTCTTC
clone_size: .; j_call: TRBJ2-7; v_call: TRBV7-9; d_call: .; cdr3_aa: CASSLEGGGYEQYF; cdr3_nt: TGTGCCAGCAGTTTAGAGGGGGGAGGCTACGAGCAGTACTTC
clone_size: .; j_call: TRBJ1-1; v_call: TRBV7-9; d_call: .; cdr3_aa: CASSLGLERAFF; cdr3_nt: TGTGCCAGCAGCTTAGGACTCGAACGGGCTTTCTTT
clone_size: .; j_call: TRBJ2-7; v_call: TRBV28; d_call: .; cdr3_aa: CASSYSDRTYEQYF; cdr3_nt: TGTGCCAGCAGTTACTCCGACAGAACCTACGAGCAGTACTTC
clone_size: .; j_call: TRBJ2-2; v_call: TRBV20-1; d_call: .; cdr3_aa: CSARDRRKNTGELFF; cdr3_nt: TGCAGTGCTAGAGATCGGAGGAAAAACACCGGGGAGCTGTTTTTT
clone_size: few; j_call: TRBJ1-6; v_call: TRBV12-3/TRBV12-4; d_call: TRBD1; cdr3_aa: CASSAGGRNSPLHF; cdr3_nt: TGTGCCAGCAGTGCAGGGGGGCGGAATTCACCCCTCCACTTT
clone_size: .; j_call: TRBJ2-5; v_call: TRBV6-2/TRBV6-3; d_call: .; cdr3_aa: CASSPLDRTTQETQYF; cdr3_nt: TGTGCCAGCAGCCCATTGGACAGAACGACCCAAGAGACCCAGTACTTC
clone_size: .; j_call: TRBJ2-1; v_call: TRBV7-2; d_call: TRBD2; cdr3_aa: CASSAQAGVSYNEQFF; cdr3_nt: TGTGCCAGCAGCGCCCAAGCGGGAGTGTCCTACAATGAGCAGTTCTTC
clone_size: few; j_call: TRBJ2-7; v_call: TRBV5-1; d_call: TRBD1; cdr3_aa: CASSSGQGTAEQYF; cdr3_nt: TGCGCCAGCAGCTCGGGACAGGGGACTGCCGAGCAGTACTTC
clone_size: few; j_call: TRBJ2-5; v_call: TRBV10-3; d_call: .; cdr3_aa: CAISSPGLRQETQYF; cdr3_nt: TGTGCCATCAGTAGCCCAGGGTTGCGGCAAGAGACCCAGTACTTC
clone_size: .; j_call: TRBJ2-5; v_call: TRBV6-1; d_call: TRBD2; cdr3_aa: CASIRAGVGETQYF; cdr3_nt: TGTGCCAGCATCCGAGCGGGAGTCGGTGAGACCCAGTACTTC
clone_size: few; j_call: TRBJ2-3; v_call: TRBV4-1; d_call: .; cdr3_aa: CASSYGPRLSTDTQYF; cdr3_nt: TGCGCCAGCAGCTATGGACCGCGGCTTAGCACAGATACGCAGTATTTT
clone_size: .; j_call: TRBJ1-3; v_call: TRBV7-8; d_call: .; cdr3_aa: CASSLEALGRYSSGNAIYF; cdr3_nt: TGTGCCAGCAGCTTAGAGGCCCTGGGGAGATACTCCTCTGGAAACGCCATATATTTT
clone_size: many; j_call: TRBJ2-4; v_call: TRBV20-1; d_call: TRBD2; cdr3_aa: CSAPLGGRALNIQYF; cdr3_nt: TGCAGTGCCCCCCTGGGGGGGAGGGCCCTGAACATTCAGTACTTC
clone_size: .; j_call: TRBJ2-7; v_call: TRBV5-6; d_call: .; cdr3_aa: CASCKTPGDEQYF; cdr3_nt: TGTGCCAGCTGCAAGACCCCCGGGGACGAGCAGTACTTC
clone_size: many; j_call: TRBJ2-7; v_call: TRBV7-2; d_call: .; cdr3_aa: CASSHGLRSYEQYF; cdr3_nt: TGTGCCAGCAGCCACGGACTTCGCTCCTACGAGCAGTACTTC
clone_size: .; j_call: TRBJ2-1; v_call: TRBV5-4; d_call: TRBD2; cdr3_aa: CASSTLGLEDNEQFF; cdr3_nt: TGTGCCAGCAGCACGTTGGGACTAGAGGACAATGAGCAGTTCTTC
clone_size: few; j_call: TRBJ1-4; v_call: TRBV5-1; d_call: TRBD1; cdr3_aa: CASSLLGQANEKLFF; cdr3_nt: TGCGCCAGCAGCTTGCTGGGACAGGCTAATGAAAAACTGTTTTTT
clone_size: .; j_call: TRBJ2-2; v_call: TRBV4-1; d_call: .; cdr3_aa: CASSQESVANTGELFF; cdr3_nt: TGCGCCAGCAGCCAAGAATCCGTGGCGAACACCGGGGAGCTGTTTTTT
clone_size: few; j_call: TRBJ2-5; v_call: TRBV11-2; d_call: .; cdr3_aa: CASSLAGPPQETQYF; cdr3_nt: TGTGCCAGCAGCTTAGCCGGGCCCCCCCAAGAGACCCAGTACTTC
clone_size: .; j_call: TRBJ2-5; v_call: TRBV20-1; d_call: TRBD1; cdr3_aa: CSARGGQGAKEGTQYF; cdr3_nt: TGCAGTGCTAGAGGAGGACAGGGGGCAAAGGAAGGGACCCAGTACTTC
clone_size: .; j_call: TRBJ2-1; v_call: TRBV20-1; d_call: TRBD2; cdr3_aa: CSALTSGRGPQDEQFF; cdr3_nt: TGCAGTGCTTTGACTAGCGGGAGAGGGCCACAAGATGAGCAGTTCTTC
clone_size: .; j_call: TRBJ2-7; v_call: TRBV2; d_call: TRBD2; cdr3_aa: CASSEVAGAAYEQYF; cdr3_nt: TGTGCCAGCAGTGAAGTGGCGGGAGCCGCCTACGAGCAGTACTTC
clone_size: .; j_call: TRBJ2-2; v_call: TRBV24-1; d_call: TRBD1; cdr3_aa: CATSDGTDTGELFF; cdr3_nt: TGTGCCACCAGTGATGGGACAGACACCGGGGAGCTGTTTTTT
clone_size: few; j_call: TRBJ2-1; v_call: TRBV6-6; d_call: TRBD2; cdr3_aa: CASSYSGLANEQFF; cdr3_nt: TGTGCCAGCAGTTACTCGGGACTAGCAAATGAGCAGTTCTTC
clone_size: .; j_call: TRBJ2-7; v_call: TRBV7-2; d_call: .; cdr3_aa: CASSFGADGVYEQYF; cdr3_nt: TGTGCCAGCAGCTTCGGGGCCGACGGAGTGTACGAGCAGTACTTC
clone_size: many; j_call: TRBJ1-2; v_call: TRBV6-5; d_call: TRBD1; cdr3_aa: CASSYQGALGYTF; cdr3_nt: TGTGCCAGCAGCTACCAGGGGGCGTTGGGCTACACCTTC
clone_size: .; j_call: TRBJ2-4; v_call: TRBV6-2/TRBV6-3; d_call: .; cdr3_aa: CATGSKNIQYF; cdr3_nt: TGTGCCACCGGGTCCAAAAACATTCAGTACTTC
clone_size: few; j_call: TRBJ2-4; v_call: TRBV9; d_call: TRBD1; cdr3_aa: CASSPGQGAIKNIQYF; cdr3_nt: TGTGCCAGCAGCCCAGGACAGGGGGCGATCAAAAACATTCAGTACTTC
clone_size: few; j_call: TRBJ1-1; v_call: TRBV6-5; d_call: .; cdr3_aa: CASSYSNANTEAFF; cdr3_nt: TGTGCCAGCAGTTACTCGAACGCGAACACTGAAGCTTTCTTT
clone_size: few; j_call: TRBJ2-7; v_call: TRBV20-1; d_call: TRBD2; cdr3_aa: CSAREPSGRASSYEQYF; cdr3_nt: TGCAGTGCTAGAGAGCCTAGCGGGAGGGCCAGCTCCTACGAGCAGTACTTC
clone_size: .; j_call: TRBJ2-7; v_call: TRBV12-3/TRBV12-4; d_call: TRBD2; cdr3_aa: CASSFAGLGPYEQYF; cdr3_nt: TGTGCCAGCAGTTTTGCGGGACTAGGGCCCTACGAGCAGTACTTC
clone_size: once; j_call: TRBJ2-2; v_call: TRBV24-1; d_call: .; cdr3_aa: CATSAPGTQNTGELFF; cdr3_nt: TGTGCCACCAGTGCCCCCGGGACACAGAACACCGGGGAGCTGTTTTTT
clone_size: .; j_call: TRBJ2-1; v_call: TRBV5-1; d_call: .; cdr3_aa: CASSLGMYEQFF; cdr3_nt: TGCGCCAGCAGCTTGGGAATGTATGAGCAGTTCTTC
clone_size: many; j_call: TRBJ2-7; v_call: TRBV5-1; d_call: TRBD2; cdr3_aa: CASSPTGTSDYEQYF; cdr3_nt: TGCGCCAGCAGCCCTACCGGGACTAGCGACTACGAGCAGTACTTC
clone_size: many; j_call: TRBJ2-7; v_call: TRBV12-3/TRBV12-4; d_call: .; cdr3_aa: CASTWGQFSYEQYF; cdr3_nt: TGTGCCAGCACCTGGGGGCAGTTCTCCTACGAGCAGTACTTC